A single sample gave rise to the 10 T cell receptor beta chains below, sequenced in a study of T-cell reconstitution after alpha-beta-depleted transplantation in children. The library targeted TCRbeta and was prepared with unique molecular identifiers. Each CDR3 protein gets one entry after TCRdb re-called the PCR reads with MiXCR. The sample gives approximately 30,000 distinct CDR3 sequences, more than 6% of which show up once; around 26% is in the top ten. Study-wide results and limits: The study reportedly traced alpha-beta T cells about two months after transplant to several hundred expanded graft clones.

Which antigens these TCRs recognize remains unknown. The sequenced sample was peripheral blood, obtained 60 days after TCRalphabeta/CD19-depleted stem cell transplant. All receptors come from a child younger than two who had a stem cell transplant for acute myeloid leukemia, so the T cells may come from the graft donor.

This clonotype was seen ten or more times. The chain combines TRBV9 with TRBJ1-6; D perhaps matches TRBD1 (5 bases). The CDR3 loop spans 19 amino acids. Per the germline V gene, CDR1 is SGDLS and CDR2 is YYNGEE. Trimming removed 3 bases from V and 6 bases from J, with 25 bases in between. CDR3 loop: CASSAAGAAAGHGNSPLHF. The CDR3 region has the DNA TGTGCCAGCAGCGCGGCCGGGGCTGCGGCGGGGCACGGTAATTCACCCCTCCACTTT.

Ten or more counts support this clonotype. The chain links TRBV5-1 to TRBJ2-3; 13 bases align to TRBD2. The V gene's germline CDR1 is SGHRS and CDR2 YFSETQ. With 4 bases clipped from V and 2 bases from J, the junction kept 4 bases outside the gene matches. This CDR3 comprises 16 residues. DNA for the CDR3: TGCGCCAGCAGCCCGGGACTAGCGGGGATCACAGATACGCAGTATTTT. This gives the protein CASSPGLAGITDTQYF.

About this clonotype: The junction differs from germline at one of its ends, possibly a read error. The V gene is TRBV5-7, the J gene TRBJ2-7, with D perhaps matching TRBD1 (6 bases). TRBV5-7 is labeled an ORF, and its function is uncertain. The length of the CDR3 is 14 residues. The CDR3 DNA follows: TGTGCCATCAGCCCTCCGGGACACTTCTACGAGCAGTACTTC. It specifies CAISPPGHFYEQYF.

This clonotype was seen at least ten times. The chain is built from TRBV27 and TRBJ2-6; D unresolved. The CDR3 loop spans 13 amino acids. Germline assignment: CDR1 MNHEY and CDR2 SMNVEV (reference sequence). CDR3 residues: CATKETGANVLTF. In nucleotides, the CDR3 is TGTGCTACCAAGGAAACTGGGGCCAACGTCCTGACTTTC.

The chain combines TRBV12-3 or TRBV12-4 with TRBJ2-1; D is perhaps TRBD2 (5 bases). CDR3 length equals 17 residues. V was trimmed by 11 bases and J by 6 bases, leaving 29 bases between them. The CDR3 protein is CACCPSPRILAGNEQFF. The CDR3 DNA follows: TGTGCCTGCTGTCCCTCACCCCGTATCCTAGCTGGCAATGAGCAGTTCTTC.

This clonotype was observed many times. The V gene is TRBV7-9, the J gene TRBJ1-1; D is unclear. The CDR3 runs to 11 residues. The germline V gene encodes CDR1 SEHNR and CDR2 FQNEAQ (reference sequence). Trimming took off 4 bases at V and 6 bases at J, with 6 bases between the two ends. The CDR3 region is CASSSRPEAFF. CDR3 in DNA: TGTGCCAGCAGCTCCCGACCTGAAGCTTTCTTT.

This clonotype was recorded many times. The CDR3 sequence: CASSAGTGRYEQYF. CDR3 DNA sequence: TGTGCCAGCAGCGCTGGGACAGGGAGATACGAGCAGTACTTC. The J gene is TRBJ2-7, the V gene TRBV7-9, with TRBD1 identical over 9 bases. The ends lost 5 bases at V and 4 bases at J; junction bases unmatched: 6. The CDR3 is 14 residues long. Looked up from germline, CDR1 is SEHNR and CDR2 is FQNEAQ (reference sequence).

The sample holds many counts of this clonotype. The chain carries TRBV12-3 or TRBV12-4 and TRBJ2-2, with 9 positions matching TRBD2. The CDR3 loop spans 15 amino acids. V lost 5 bases to trimming and J lost 5 bases; unmatched junction nucleotides: 6. CDR3 in amino acids: CASSPPSGETGELFF. The CDR3 DNA sequence: TGTGCCAGCAGTCCTCCTAGCGGGGAGACCGGGGAGCTGTTTTTT.

Ten or more counts support this clonotype. The chain combines TRBV12-3 or TRBV12-4 with TRBJ2-3; 9 positions agree with TRBD1. The CDR3 consists of 14 residues. V was clipped by 7 bases and J by 6 bases; unmatched bases: 8. The CDR3 is CASTQGQGRDTQYF. As DNA, the CDR3 is TGTGCCAGCACCCAGGGACAGGGACGGGATACGCAGTATTTT.

This clonotype has ten or more counts. The chain's CDR3 is CASSGRRYEQYF. The CDR3 DNA follows: TGTGCCAGCAGCGGACGGCGCTACGAGCAGTACTTC. The genes are TRBV7-9 and TRBJ2-7, with no clear D. This CDR3 contains 12 residues. V was cut by 5 bases and J by 3 bases, with 8 bases left in between. Germline CDR1 is SEHNR and CDR2 is FQNEAQ (reference sequence).